Following are 27 T cell receptor beta chains from one sample sequenced in a study of long-term antiretroviral therapy in people with HIV (dated 2022 in TCRdb). Sequencing of the TRB variable region was done with the immunoSEQ hsTCRB v3.0 assay at survey level resolution. Drawn from immuneACCESS, this table holds only the in-frame rearrangements with V and J called that TCRdb kept. Clones are partly lost; checked studies trace under half to an unresolved V gene and leave the rest unexplained. Across this sample there are approximately 29,000 clones, with about 93% seen only once. The ten top clones hold about 9.4% of the sample. This specimen consisted of unsorted PBMCs, obtained 6.2 years after starting antiretroviral therapy. Every receptor here comes from a man between 40 and 49 years old with HIV.

The CDR3 DNA is TGTGCCAGCAGCGCGCAGATCCGCGCCGAGCAGTACTTC. This gives the protein CASSAQIRAEQYF. The rearrangement uses TRBV7-6 and TRBJ2-7; D is uncertain. The V gene lost 5 bases and the J gene lost 6 bases, with 14 bases spanning the gap. CDR3 size: 13 residues. Per germline, CDR1 SGHVS and CDR2 FNYEAQ.

This chain joins TRBV7-2 and TRBJ2-2; TRBD2 agrees at 11 bases. J gave up 6 bases and V 4 bases, and 1 base lay outside the gene matches. Germline-derived CDR1 and CDR2 are SGHTA and FQGNSA. This CDR3 is 14 amino acids long. CDR3 loop: CASSSTSGAGELFF. The CDR3 region has the DNA TGTGCCAGCAGCTCGACTAGCGGGGCCGGGGAGCTGTTTTTT. The whole variable domain, filled in from reference TRBV7-2 and TRBJ2-2, reads GAGVSQSPSNKVTEKGKDVELRCDPISGHTALYWYRQSLGQGLEFLIYFQGNSAPDKSGLPSDRFSAERTGGSVSTLTIQRTQQEDSAVYLCASSSTSGAGELFFGEGSRLTVL.

The CDR3 DNA reads as TGTGCCAGCAGCGTTTGGGGGGACTCCTACGAGCAGTACTTC. As protein: CASSVWGDSYEQYF. The chain is built from TRBV9 and TRBJ2-7, with D maybe TRBD2 (6 bases). This CDR3 region has 14 residues. Per the germline V gene, CDR1 is SGDLS and CDR2 is YYNGEE. V shed 2 bases and J shed 0 bases, with 9 bases lying between them.

This sequence joins TRBV6-6 and TRBJ2-7; 9 bases map to TRBD1. The CDR3 spans 15 residues. V lost 3 bases, J lost 0 bases, and 3 bases stayed unmatched. Germline-derived CDR1 and CDR2 are MNHNY and SVGAGI (reference sequence). CDR3 residues: CASSYGTGTSYEQYF. The CDR3, as DNA: TGTGCCAGCAGTTATGGGACAGGGACCTCCTACGAGCAGTACTTC.

This chain links TRBV5-1 with TRBJ2-5, with D perhaps given as TRBD1 or TRBD2 (6 bases each). The CDR3 sequence is 17 residues long. Germline V gene lookup returns CDR1 SGHRS and CDR2 YFSETQ. V was shortened by 2 bases and J by 1 base, with 18 bases between the two germline ends. The CDR3 region is CASSLGFSGGGQETQYF. The CDR3 DNA follows: TGCGCCAGCAGCTTAGGCTTTTCCGGAGGGGGCCAAGAGACCCAGTACTTC.

The chain recombines TRBV6-1 with TRBJ1-4; unclear D gene. Germline CDR1 MNHNS, CDR2 SASEGT. The length of the CDR3 is 15 residues. V was pared by 4 bases and J by 8 bases, with 17 bases between. CDR3 in amino acids: CASSVDKSREEKLFF. The CDR3 region has the DNA TGTGCCAGCAGTGTAGACAAATCCCGCGAGGAAAAACTGTTTTTT.

This chain connects TRBV2 to TRBJ2-5, with a tentative D call TRBD1 (7 bases). The V end was cut by 4 bases, the J end by 5 bases, with 20 bases between. CDR3 length equals 16 residues. Germline CDR1 is SNHLY and CDR2 is FYNNEI. The CDR3 coding sequence is TGTGCCAGCAGTGCTCAGGGGGGCCTCAGTACGGAGACCCAGTACTTC. Residues: CASSAQGGLSTETQYF.

This clone has just a few counts. This chain links TRBV6-4 with TRBJ2-3; 9 bases line up with TRBD2. V was clipped by 3 bases and J by 4 bases; unmatched bases: 2. Germline assignment: CDR1 MRHNA and CDR2 SNTAGT. This CDR3 is 14 amino acids long. The chain's CDR3 is CASSEREGPDTQYF. CDR3 in DNA: TGTGCCAGCAGTGAGCGGGAGGGCCCAGATACGCAGTATTTT.

The CDR3 nucleotides are TGCGCCAGCAGCTCCCCTAGCGGGGGGGCCTCCTACAATGAGCAGTTCTTC. Amino acid sequence: CASSSPSGGASYNEQFF. This chain joins TRBV5-1 and TRBJ2-1, with 12 bases that match TRBD2. The CDR3 is made up of 17 amino acids. The germline CDR1 and CDR2 sequences are SGHRS and YFSETQ. J lost 0 bases, V lost 3 bases, and 4 bases had no gene match.

This chain connects TRBV10-3 to TRBJ2-7; D uncertain. Germline V lookup: CDR1 ENHRY, CDR2 SYGVKD. Trimming removed 10 bases at V and 0 bases at J, with 13 bases between. This CDR3 is built from 13 residues. CDR3 nucleotides: TGTGCCACAAAGGCGCCAAGCTCCTACGAGCAGTACTTC. Translation gives CATKAPSSYEQYF.

The rearrangement joins TRBV19 to TRBJ1-1; D is ambiguous. The CDR3 consists of 12 residues. The V end was cut by 8 bases, the J end by 1 base, with 8 bases between. The germline V gene has CDR1 LNHDA and CDR2 SQIVND (reference sequence). The CDR3 DNA is TGTGCCAGTGGAGGACGGAACACTGAAGCTTTCTTT. Amino acids: CASGGRNTEAFF.

The chain joins TRBV5-1 to TRBJ1-6, with D unresolved. CDR1 is SGHRS, CDR2 YFSETQ, per germline. V was cut by 0 bases and J by 0 bases, with 7 bases left in between. This CDR3 is 16 amino acids long. For the CDR3, the DNA is TGCGCCAGCAGCTTGGCTGTGAGCTCCTATAATTCACCCCTCCACTTT. Encoded protein: CASSLAVSSYNSPLHF.

The chain links TRBV7-9 to TRBJ2-5; tentatively, D is TRBD1 or TRBD2 (5 bases each). The length of the CDR3 is 14 residues. The germline V gene encodes CDR1 SEHNR and CDR2 FQNEAQ (reference sequence). Trimming took 1 base from V and 1 from J, leaving 7 bases between them. The CDR3 nucleotides are TGTGCCAGCAGCTTAGGAGGGACCCAAGAGACCCAGTACTTC. Translating it yields CASSLGGTQETQYF.

This chain joins TRBV4-3 and TRBJ1-2; 12 bases line up with TRBD1. The CDR3 is made up of 14 amino acids. Losses at the gene ends were 3 bases for V and 8 bases for J; bases not matched to a gene: 4. Germline V lookup: CDR1 LGHNA, CDR2 YSLEER. CDR3 bases: TGCGCCAGCAGCCAGGGACAGGGGGCGAAGGGCTACACCTTC. It is translated as CASSQGQGAKGYTF.

The gene calls are TRBV29-1 and TRBJ2-2, with 7 bases identical to TRBD1. The CDR3 has 16 amino acids. Germline CDR1 reads SQVTM; CDR2 reads ANQGSEA. J lost 0 bases, V lost 7 bases, and 11 bases had no gene match. The CDR3 sequence: CSATGRGQTNTGELFF. CDR3 nucleotides: TGCAGCGCCACCGGTCGGGGACAGACGAACACCGGGGAGCTGTTTTTT.

This rearrangement joins TRBV14 to TRBJ2-1; 7 bases agree with TRBD2. This CDR3 is built from 15 residues. V trimming: 0 bases; J trimming: 10 bases; junction bases outside the gene matches: 9. Germline loops: CDR1 SGHDN, CDR2 FVKESK. CDR3: CASSQDGVGAGEQFF. CDR3 in DNA: TGTGCCAGCAGCCAAGACGGGGTCGGAGCGGGGGAGCAGTTCTTC.

The chain couples TRBV28 to TRBJ2-7, with unresolved D. The CDR3 runs 12 residues. Germline loops: CDR1 MDHEN, CDR2 SYDVKM. V lost 7 bases, J lost 2 bases, and 9 bases lay in between. CDR3 in DNA: TGTGCCAGCACGGGTCAAACCTACGAGCAGTACTTC. Protein: CASTGQTYEQYF.

The chain carries TRBV7-6 and TRBJ2-3; a possible D gene is TRBD1 (5 bases). This CDR3 contains 13 residues. The germline CDR1 and CDR2 sequences are SGHVS and FNYEAQ. Trimming removed 7 bases from V and 2 bases from J, with 10 bases in between. Here the CDR3 DNA reads TGTGCCAGCAATCTAGGGGTCACAGATACGCAGTATTTT. Its translation is CASNLGVTDTQYF.

This chain joins TRBV28 and TRBJ2-1; a weak D match, TRBD1 (6 bases). This CDR3 spans 17 amino acids. Germline V gives CDR1 MDHEN, CDR2 SYDVKM. Trimming pared 3 bases from V and 3 bases from J, leaving 18 bases between. The DNA for the CDR3 is TGTGCCAGCAGTTTGGCACAGGGCCCTCTCAACTACAATGAGCAGTTCTTC. Protein sequence: CASSLAQGPLNYNEQFF.

The chain joins TRBV5-6 to TRBJ1-1; D uncertain. Between the trimmed V and J ends, which lost 4 bases and 1 base, there was a span of 11 bases. The CDR3 totals 14 residues. Germline assignment: CDR1 SGHDT and CDR2 YYEEEE. As DNA, the CDR3 is TGTGCCAGCAGCCAACTAAATGGGAACACTGAAGCTTTCTTT. Translated, it gives CASSQLNGNTEAFF.

The chain combines TRBV4-2 with TRBJ2-3; no clear D gene. CDR3 length equals 15 residues. V dropped 0 bases and J dropped 0 bases, with 7 bases sitting between them. CDR1 is LGHNA, CDR2 YNFKEQ, per germline. In DNA, the CDR3 is TGTGCCAGCAGCCAAGAAAGGGTTAGCACAGATACGCAGTATTTT. This translates into CASSQERVSTDTQYF.

This clone was found once. The chain joins TRBV18 to TRBJ2-5; the match to TRBD1 covers 9 bases. The CDR3 runs to 19 residues. The V gene end was trimmed by 5 bases and the J gene end by 1 base; junction bases not matched to a gene: 17. Germline V lookup: CDR1 KGHSH, CDR2 LQKENI. The CDR3 loop reads CASSIAINRGRSSQETQYF. The DNA of the CDR3 is TGTGCCAGCTCAATCGCCATTAACAGGGGGCGATCCTCCCAAGAGACCCAGTACTTC.

The chain links TRBV28 to TRBJ2-7; 8 nucleotides agree with TRBD2. Germline CDR1 and CDR2: MDHEN and SYDVKM. V gave up 3 bases and J gave up 5 bases; unmatched junction bases: 6. The length of the CDR3 is 14 residues. CDR3 nucleotide sequence: TGTGCCAGCAGTTTTTCGGGGGGGGACAACGAGCAGTACTTC. It yields the protein CASSFSGGDNEQYF.

This clone is labeled as medium-sized (0.01 to 0.1%). The chain couples TRBV28 to TRBJ2-7; maybe TRBD2 (7 bases). Germline V gene sequence: CDR1 MDHEN, CDR2 SYDVKM. CDR3 length: 12 residues. Trimming left V 11 bases short and J 4 bases short, with 15 bases between. CDR3 amino acids: CASREGGYEQYF. In nucleotides, the CDR3 is TGTGCCTCCAGGGAGGGGGGTTACGAGCAGTACTTC.

The chain employs TRBV14 and TRBJ2-1; TRBD2 aligns across 9 bases. V lost 4 bases, J lost 10 bases, and 14 bases stayed unmatched. Germline CDR1 and CDR2: SGHDN and FVKESK. The CDR3 contains 16 residues. CDR3 nucleotides: TGTGCCAGCAGCCCTGGGGTAGCGGGAGTCGGACAGGAGCAGTTCTTC. Its translation is CASSPGVAGVGQEQFF.

The J gene is TRBJ1-2, the V gene TRBV7-2; D perhaps matches TRBD1 (6 bases). This CDR3 spans 17 amino acids. Trimming left V 3 bases short and J 8 bases short, with 25 bases between. Germline V gives CDR1 SGHTA, CDR2 FQGNSA. The CDR3, as DNA: TGTGCCAGCAGCTTTGGTTTTGGGGGAAATGGAGGGGGAGGCTACACCTTC. It codes for CASSFGFGGNGGGGYTF.

V and J are TRBV7-9 and TRBJ2-7, with D tentatively TRBD1 (5 bases). The germline V gene has CDR1 SEHNR and CDR2 FQNEAQ (reference sequence). V was cut by 6 bases and J by 2 bases, with 5 bases left in between. CDR3 length equals 11 residues. CDR3 nucleotide sequence: TGTGCCAGCAGAGGGGCCTACGAGCAGTACTTC. Translation gives CASRGAYEQYF.